These 14 T cell receptor beta chains were sequenced from one sample in a study of blood T cell repertoires in COVID-19. Generated by immunoSEQ multiplex PCR, the TCRdb table keeps only in-frame clones and is missing some. The repertoire has some 150,000 clones, about 90% of them found once; the top ten carry 0.55%. The sample consisted of peripheral blood. The receptors shown here come from a man aged 45 to 65 with acute or convalescent COVID-19.

This clone came up once. The chain employs TRBV5-1 and TRBJ1-1, with D hard to call. The CDR3 has 14 amino acids. V lost 0 bases and J 1 base, leaving 7 bases between the germline ends. CDR1 SGHRS and CDR2 YFSETQ come from the germline V gene. The CDR3 DNA follows: TGCGCCAGCAGCTTGGGGGCAGGGAACACTGAAGCTTTCTTT. Its protein product is CASSLGAGNTEAFF. The full variable domain, completed using reference TRBV5-1 and TRBJ1-1, is KAGVTQTPRYLIKTRGQQVTLSCSPISGHRSVSWYQQTPGQGLQFLFEYFSETQRNKGNFPGRFSGRQFSNSRSEMNVSTLELGDSALYLCASSLGAGNTEAFFGQGTRLTVV.

The V and J genes are TRBV19 and TRBJ2-1; 11 bases match TRBD2. With V trimmed by 1 base and J by 3 bases, 8 bases remained unmatched. CDR1 is LNHDA, CDR2 SQIVND, per germline (reference sequence). The CDR3 extends over 18 amino acids. CDR3 protein: CASSIVGPGTSGYNEQFF. CDR3 coding DNA: TGTGCCAGTAGTATAGTGGGGCCCGGGACTAGCGGCTACAATGAGCAGTTCTTC.

The V and J genes are TRBV10-3 and TRBJ1-1; the D is unclear. The germline V gene encodes CDR1 ENHRY and CDR2 SYGVKD. The CDR3 covers 12 residues. The germline V and J ends were trimmed by 10 bases and 0 bases, with 9 bases remaining between them. In DNA, the CDR3 is TGTGCCACCGCGGCCTTGAACACTGAAGCTTTCTTT. It translates to CATAALNTEAFF.

The rearrangement joins TRBV5-4 to TRBJ1-1; 8 nucleotides match TRBD1. The CDR3 runs to 18 residues. V trimming: 0 bases; J trimming: 0 bases; junction bases outside the gene matches: 10. Germline values: CDR1 SGHNT, CDR2 YYREEE (reference sequence). For the CDR3, the DNA is TGTGCCAGCAGCTTGGGCATGGGACAGGTGGTTTTGAACACTGAAGCTTTCTTT. It translates to CASSLGMGQVVLNTEAFF.

The rearrangement links TRBV7-2 to TRBJ2-1; TRBD1 matches at 11 bases. This CDR3 spans 16 amino acids. Trimming cost V 1 base and J 4 bases; bases outside gene matches: 3. Germline V lookup: CDR1 SGHTA, CDR2 FQGNSA. In nucleotides, the CDR3 is TGTGCCAGCAGCTTAGTAGGGACAGGGGGTTACAATGAGCAGTTCTTC. Its protein product is CASSLVGTGGYNEQFF.

This sequence joins TRBV18 and TRBJ2-1, with 7 bases that match TRBD1. The V and J ends lost 5 bases and 4 bases, in that order; junction bases with no gene match: 8. This CDR3 is built from 15 residues. From germline, CDR1 is KGHSH and CDR2 LQKENI. CDR3: CASSDRQGRYNEQFF. CDR3 DNA sequence: TGTGCCAGCTCAGACCGACAGGGTAGGTACAATGAGCAGTTCTTC.

The chain links TRBV9 to TRBJ2-7; maybe TRBD1 (6 bases). The CDR3 totals 14 residues. CDR1 and CDR2 (germline): SGDLS, YYNGEE. V lost 4 bases and J lost 2, with 13 bases in between. CDR3 loop: CASSPGVGPYEQYF. In DNA, the CDR3 is TGTGCCAGCAGCCCAGGGGTGGGTCCCTACGAGCAGTACTTC.

The rearrangement links TRBV11-2 to TRBJ2-3; 14 bases match TRBD2. Germline CDR1 reads SGHAT; CDR2 reads FQNNGV. This CDR3 has 16 residues. Trimming took 6 bases from V and 3 from J; bases not matched to a gene: 5. CDR3 sequence reads: CASSWGLAGVTDTQYF. CDR3 nucleotides: TGTGCCAGCAGTTGGGGACTAGCGGGAGTGACAGATACGCAGTATTTT.

The chain couples TRBV5-1 to TRBJ2-3; 8 bases map to TRBD1. J was trimmed by 2 bases and V by 4 bases; bases with no gene match: 9. The germline CDR1 and CDR2 sequences are SGHRS and YFSETQ. CDR3 length equals 16 residues. This CDR3 is CASSPVATGDTDTQYF. CDR3 bases: TGCGCCAGCAGCCCCGTGGCGACAGGGGACACAGATACGCAGTATTTT. Using reference TRBV5-1 and TRBJ2-3 for the parts outside the CDR3, the full variable domain is KAGVTQTPRYLIKTRGQQVTLSCSPISGHRSVSWYQQTPGQGLQFLFEYFSETQRNKGNFPGRFSGRQFSNSRSEMNVSTLELGDSALYLCASSPVATGDTDTQYFGPGTRLTVL.

V gene TRBV7-2 combines with J gene TRBJ2-7; 9 positions agree with TRBD1. V lost 6 bases to trimming and J lost 2 bases; unmatched junction nucleotides: 8. This CDR3 contains 15 residues. CDR1 and CDR2 from the germline V gene are SGHTA and FQGNSA. The CDR3 DNA sequence: TGTGCCAGCAGACGGGACAGGGAGATCACCTACGAGCAGTACTTC. Translated: CASRRDREITYEQYF.

This clone was seen a few times. This chain uses TRBV29-1 with TRBJ1-5; 7 bases agree with TRBD1. V was clipped by 4 bases and J by 2 bases; unmatched bases: 5. Per the germline V gene, CDR1 is SQVTM and CDR2 is ANQGSEA. This CDR3 region has 14 residues. The DNA of the CDR3 is TGCAGCGTTGCGGCTGGGACAGGCAATCAGCCCCAGCATTTT. Translation gives CSVAAGTGNQPQHF.

Here the CDR3 DNA reads TGTGCCAGTAAGGCAGGGAAACAGCCCCAGCATTTT. The encoded protein is CASKAGKQPQHF. The chain uses TRBV6-5 and TRBJ1-5, with D possibly TRBD1 on 5 matching bases. CDR1 is MNHEY and CDR2 is SVGAGI in the germline V gene. V lost 9 bases and J lost 7, with 13 bases in between. This CDR3 comprises 12 residues.

This clone has a single count. The V and J genes are TRBV6-4 and TRBJ1-2; 10 bases map to TRBD1. Losses at the gene ends were 0 bases for V and 8 bases for J; bases not matched to a gene: 6. The CDR3 runs 15 residues. Germline V CDR1 and CDR2: MRHNA, SNTAGT. The CDR3 sequence is CASSDSAGTGEGYTF. The CDR3 DNA reads as TGTGCCAGCAGTGACTCCGCCGGGACAGGGGAAGGCTACACCTTC.

The chain carries TRBV3-1 (or the pseudogene TRBV3-2) and TRBJ1-3; D remains ambiguous. Trimming left V 1 base short and J 7 bases short, with 8 bases between. There are 13 residues in the CDR3. Germline V CDR1 and CDR2: LGHDT, YNNKEL (reference sequence). The CDR3: CASSQAVLNTIYF. The CDR3 DNA sequence: TGTGCCAGCAGCCAAGCTGTACTGAACACCATATATTTT.